Listed below are T cell receptor beta chains from one sample, sequenced in a study of early T cells in non-severe SARS-CoV-2 infection. MiXCR, run by TCRdb on the 5' RACE reads, gives a single entry per CDR3 protein. The sample contains roughly 50,000 distinct CDR3 sequences, roughly 8.2% of which appear only once. The source material was whole blood, sampled at baseline. These receptors were obtained from an adult who was a healthcare worker with PCR-confirmed SARS-CoV-2 infection or an uninfected control (not recorded which). The CDR3 runs from the conserved cysteine through the conserved F or W.

J gene,CDR3 length,V gene,CDR3 protein
TRBJ2-1,11,TRBV11-1,CASSYGGEQFF
TRBJ2-7,12,TRBV12-3/TRBV12-4,CASSFGAYEQYF
TRBJ2-1,16,TRBV7-9,CASRQGASSSYNEQFF
TRBJ2-2,14,TRBV2,CASRDRAWTGELFF
TRBJ1-1,17,TRBV12-3/TRBV12-4,CASRIDRDREVWTEAFF
TRBJ2-7,14,TRBV6-5,CASSPPRYGGEQYF
TRBJ2-7,13,TRBV20-1,CSARGLHPYEQYF
TRBJ1-1,15,TRBV7-2,CASSSFGTGGSGAFF
TRBJ2-3,15,TRBV20-1,CSARVKRERLQAQYF
TRBJ2-1,14,TRBV27,CASSAATGYNEQFF
TRBJ1-1,12,TRBV20-1,CSARDWYTEAFF
TRBJ2-3,15,TRBV30,CAWSQFSGVGDTQYF
TRBJ1-6,15,TRBV5-1,CASSLSGQINSPLHF
TRBJ2-7,13,TRBV4-1,CASSPWTGVEQYF
TRBJ2-1,15,TRBV13,CASSVRSRGDNEQFF
TRBJ1-4,17,TRBV12-3/TRBV12-4,CASTHFQLGARNEKLFF